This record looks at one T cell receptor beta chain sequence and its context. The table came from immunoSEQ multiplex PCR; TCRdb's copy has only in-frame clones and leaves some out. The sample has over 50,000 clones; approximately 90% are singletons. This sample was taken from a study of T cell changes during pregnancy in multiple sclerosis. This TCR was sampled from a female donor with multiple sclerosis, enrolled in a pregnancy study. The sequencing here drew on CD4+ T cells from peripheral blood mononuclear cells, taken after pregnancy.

CDR3 bases: TGTGCCAGCAGCGTGGGACAGTCGAACACTGAAGCTTTCTTT. Its protein product is CASSVGQSNTEAFF. V and J are TRBV9 and TRBJ1-1, with 7 bases matching TRBD1. In germline, CDR1 is SGDLS, CDR2 YYNGEE. J gave up 1 base and V 2 bases, and 2 bases lay outside the gene matches. The CDR3 covers 14 residues. Using reference TRBV9 and TRBJ1-1 for the parts outside the CDR3, the full variable domain is DSGVTQTPKHLITATGQRVTLRCSPRSGDLSVYWYQQSLDQGLQFLIQYYNGEERAKGNILERFSAQQFPDLHSELNLSSLELGDSALYFCASSVGQSNTEAFFGQGTRLTVV.